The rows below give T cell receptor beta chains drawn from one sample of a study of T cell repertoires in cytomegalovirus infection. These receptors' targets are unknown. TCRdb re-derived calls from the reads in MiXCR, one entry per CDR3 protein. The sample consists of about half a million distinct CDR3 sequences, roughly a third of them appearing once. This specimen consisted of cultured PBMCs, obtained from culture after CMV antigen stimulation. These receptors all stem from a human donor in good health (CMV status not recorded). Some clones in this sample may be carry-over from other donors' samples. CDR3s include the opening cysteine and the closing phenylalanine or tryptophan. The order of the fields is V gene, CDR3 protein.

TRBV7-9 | CASSFGTKGRELYEQYF
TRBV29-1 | CSVRPHLNTEAFF
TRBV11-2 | CASSSSTSGDQYF
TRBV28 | CASSLLAGRETQYF
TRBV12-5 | CASGFPGDLNDTQYF
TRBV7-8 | CASSLALRDNSPLHF
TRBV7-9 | CASSLMGLAAYNEQFF
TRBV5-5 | CASSDPGTSGRVDTQYF
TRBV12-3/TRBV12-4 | CASSPSYRGLNQPQHF
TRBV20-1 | CSARPADRFSTDTQYF
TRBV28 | CASSGQGETQYF
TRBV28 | CASSLSGTPPVTQYF
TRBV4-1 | CASSLFPGQGRGDTQYF
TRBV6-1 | CASVPGGRYEQYF
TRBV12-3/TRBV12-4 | CASSLFQGYTGELFF
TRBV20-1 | CSARILGTNYGYTF
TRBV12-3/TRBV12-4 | CASSLVSTSGVYEQYF
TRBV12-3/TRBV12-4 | CASSLVLSNGYTF
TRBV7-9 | CASRTSGRNEQYF
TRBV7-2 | CASSKRLAGYNEQFF
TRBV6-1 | CASSEYSPKTDTQYF
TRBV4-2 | CASSQEAGGPPDTQYF
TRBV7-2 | CASSPLGGGLSYEQYF
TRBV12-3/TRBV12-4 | CASSPGLAHADTQYF
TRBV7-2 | CASSLAGTSVSGGQFF
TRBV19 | CASAIISGAGRSSATGELFF
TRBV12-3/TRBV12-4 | CASSGPWGTEAFF